Following are 15 T cell receptor beta chains from one sample sequenced in a study of T cell changes during pregnancy in multiple sclerosis. Generated by immunoSEQ multiplex PCR, the TCRdb table keeps only in-frame clones and is missing some. Among about 75,000 clones listed, 94% were seen once. Sequenced here: CD4+ T cells from peripheral blood mononuclear cells, sampled after pregnancy. The source of these receptors is a female donor with multiple sclerosis, enrolled in a pregnancy study.

This sequence joins TRBV30 and TRBJ2-1; tentatively, D is TRBD2 (6 bases). This CDR3 comprises 16 residues. Germline CDR1 is GTSNPN and CDR2 is SVGIG (reference sequence). V lost 5 bases to trimming and J lost 0 bases, with 17 bases between them. CDR3 in amino acids: CAWGGIGFISYNEQFF. CDR3 sequence (DNA): TGTGCCTGGGGCGGGATAGGGTTCATCTCCTACAATGAGCAGTTCTTC.

In its sample, this clone was seen once. The V gene is TRBV10-3, the J gene TRBJ2-7; 10 positions match TRBD2. This CDR3 comprises 13 residues. V lost 8 bases and J lost 6; bases outside the gene matches: 7. CDR1 and CDR2 (germline): ENHRY, SYGVKD. The CDR3 here is CAILEAGGSEQYF. DNA of the CDR3: TGTGCCATCTTAGAAGCGGGAGGGTCCGAGCAGTACTTC.

The chain is built from TRBV6-5 and TRBJ2-1; TRBD2 agrees at 10 bases. The V segment lost 6 bases and the J segment 5 bases; nucleotides outside the gene matches: 1. The length of the CDR3 is 13 residues. Per the germline V gene, CDR1 is MNHEY and CDR2 is SVGAGI. CDR3 sequence: CASRAGGNNEQFF. The CDR3 coding sequence is TGTGCCAGCAGAGCGGGAGGGAACAATGAGCAGTTCTTC.

This chain joins TRBV5-5 and TRBJ2-1, with D perhaps TRBD2 (6 bases). CDR3 length: 15 residues. The V gene's germline CDR1 is SGHKS and CDR2 YYEKEE (reference sequence). V lost 4 bases, J lost 4 bases, and 15 bases lay in between. The CDR3 is CASSPVGGVYNEQFF. In DNA, the CDR3 is TGTGCCAGCAGCCCCGTGGGGGGAGTATACAATGAGCAGTTCTTC.

CDR3 coding DNA: TGTGCCAGCAGCGGAGGAAGGGGGCTTGGAACTAATGAAAAACTGTTTTTT. It translates to CASSGGRGLGTNEKLFF. This chain connects TRBV7-8 to TRBJ1-4, with 7 bases matching TRBD1. The CDR3 spans 17 residues. The V segment lost 5 bases and the J segment 1 base; nucleotides outside the gene matches: 10. Per the germline V gene, CDR1 is SGHVS and CDR2 is FQNEAQ.

The chain has TRBV7-3 and TRBJ2-1; 8 nucleotides agree with TRBD2. After removal of 3 bases from V and 8 bases from J, the junction contained 12 bases not matched to a gene. The CDR3 has 16 residues. Germline assignment: CDR1 SGHTA and CDR2 FQGTGA. CDR3 region: CASSLGPGLGQDEQFF. CDR3 coding DNA: TGTGCCAGCAGCTTGGGCCCGGGACTAGGGCAGGATGAGCAGTTCTTC.

This sequence joins TRBV29-1 and TRBJ2-3; D possibly corresponds to TRBD1 (6 bases). The length of the CDR3 is 12 residues. Trimming removed 6 bases from V and 4 bases from J, with 11 bases in between. Germline V gene lookup returns CDR1 SQVTM and CDR2 ANQGSEA. The CDR3 bases are TGCAGCGTCCGTAAGGGGGCAGATACGCAGTATTTT. This sequence encodes CSVRKGADTQYF.

The rearrangement links TRBV13 to TRBJ2-3; a possible D gene is TRBD1 (6 bases). Per germline, CDR1 PRHDT and CDR2 FYEKMQ (reference sequence). Trimming removed 1 base at V and 6 bases at J, with 17 bases between. The CDR3 is made up of 16 amino acids. The CDR3, as DNA: TGTGCCAGCAGCTTAGAGGGCAGGGGAAGACTTGATACGCAGTATTTT. Translation: CASSLEGRGRLDTQYF.

CDR3 region: CASSLVRGVGTEAFF. DNA of the CDR3: TGTGCCAGCAGCTTAGTTAGGGGCGTTGGTACTGAAGCTTTCTTT. The chain joins TRBV7-9 to TRBJ1-1; weak D call: TRBD1 (5 bases). CDR1 is SEHNR and CDR2 is FQNEAQ in the germline V gene (reference sequence). CDR3 length: 15 residues. V gave up 1 base and J gave up 5 bases, with 14 bases separating them.

The gene calls are TRBV7-3 and TRBJ2-7; tentatively, D is TRBD2 (7 bases). Between the trimmed V and J ends, which lost 1 base and 7 bases, there was a span of 11 bases. The CDR3 sequence is 13 residues long. Germline V gene data show CDR1 as SGHTA and CDR2 as FQGTGA. The CDR3 reads CASSLIRGGEQYF. In DNA form, the CDR3 reads TGTGCCAGCAGCTTAATCAGGGGAGGGGAGCAGTACTTC.

The V gene is TRBV7-6, the J gene TRBJ1-1; D unresolved. Trimming stripped 5 bases from V and 0 bases from J, with 7 bases between. CDR1 and CDR2 from the germline V gene are SGHVS and FNYEAQ. The CDR3 sequence is 13 residues long. The CDR3 DNA reads TGTGCCAGCAGCCACACAATGAACACTGAAGCTTTCTTT. Translating it yields CASSHTMNTEAFF.

This sequence joins TRBV19 and TRBJ2-6; possibly TRBD1 for D (6 bases). This CDR3 region has 15 residues. CDR1 is LNHDA and CDR2 is SQIVND in the germline V gene (reference sequence). Trimming stripped 6 bases from V and 1 base from J, with 10 bases between. The chain's CDR3 is CASSPRGSGANVLTF. The CDR3 region has the DNA TGTGCCAGTAGCCCCAGGGGTTCTGGGGCCAACGTCCTGACTTTC. The entire variable domain, with the rest obtained from reference TRBV19 and TRBJ2-6, is as follows: DGGITQSPKYLFRKEGQNVTLSCEQNLNHDAMYWYRQDPGQGLRLIYYSQIVNDFQKGDIAEGYSVSREKKESFPLTVTSAQKNPTAFYLCASSPRGSGANVLTFGAGSRLTVL.

The genes are TRBV6-1 and TRBJ2-7, with TRBD1 matching 10 bases. The CDR3 consists of 14 residues. Germline V gene lookup returns CDR1 MNHNS and CDR2 SASEGT. The V segment lost 8 bases and the J segment 5 bases; nucleotides outside the gene matches: 9. In DNA, the CDR3 is TGTGCCAGCCTGACCGGGACAGGGGCCCACGAGCAGTACTTC. Amino acid sequence: CASLTGTGAHEQYF.

This clone was counted once. The rearrangement links TRBV15 to TRBJ2-2; tentatively, D is TRBD2 (5 bases). The germline V gene has CDR1 LNHNV and CDR2 YYDKDF (reference sequence). This CDR3 comprises 14 residues. The V end was cut by 1 base, the J end by 11 bases, with 14 bases between. Here the CDR3 DNA reads TGTGCCACCAGCAGAGTGCGTAACGGGGATGAGCTGTTTTTT. Translating it yields CATSRVRNGDELFF.

The J gene is TRBJ2-7, the V gene TRBV23-1, with 15 bases identical to TRBD2. TRBV23-1 counts as an open reading frame of uncertain function. V trimming: 8 bases; J trimming: 3 bases; junction bases outside the gene matches: 23. This CDR3 comprises 21 residues. CDR3 bases: TGCGCCAGCCAAGGCAACAAGAGGAAGGGGACTAGCGGGAGGCCCCACTACGAGCAGTACTTC. As protein: CASQGNKRKGTSGRPHYEQYF.